These T cell receptor beta chains were read from a single sample in a study of CD8 T cell repertoires and HIV-1 epitope variants. The data were produced by immunoSEQ multiplex PCR, yet TCRdb's version contains in-frame clones alone and is incomplete. This sample has about 95,000 clones, with more than 65% found just once. What was sequenced was uncultured baseline CD8+ T cells from peripheral blood mononuclear cells (PBMCs). The receptors stem from a male donor with HIV. Both conserved end residues are part of each CDR3. Fields, in order: D gene, J gene, clone size, V gene, CDR3 protein, CDR3 DNA. The D gene is left open where the match is weak. Some rows have no size entry. The others give once, few or many, or a class for an expanded clone.

>TRBD1|TRBJ2-7|.|TRBV19
CASSPRTGVNEQYF
TGTGCCAGTAGTCCCCGGACAGGGGTGAACGAGCAGTACTTC
>.|TRBJ2-7|once|TRBV5-6
CASSIQGYEQYF
TGTGCCAGCAGCATACAGGGTTACGAGCAGTACTTC
>.|TRBJ2-4|.|TRBV28
CASRPIALIAKNIQYF
TGTGCCAGCAGGCCGATCGCGCTGATAGCCAAAAACATTCAGTACTTC
>.|TRBJ2-5|.|TRBV30
CAWSRRGQETQYF
TGTGCCTGGAGTCGCAGGGGCCAAGAGACCCAGTACTTC
>TRBD1|TRBJ1-1|.|TRBV5-1
CASSLGFTGGYTEAFF
TGCGCCAGCAGCTTGGGGTTCACAGGGGGGTACACTGAAGCTTTCTTT
>TRBD2|TRBJ2-7|.|TRBV19
CASSLGLATGGGKYYEQYF
TGTGCCAGTAGTCTGGGACTAGCGACCGGAGGAGGGAAATACTACGAGCAGTACTTC
>TRBD2|TRBJ2-1|.|TRBV18
CASSRSGGALNEQFF
TGTGCCAGCTCACGTAGCGGGGGGGCCTTAAATGAGCAGTTCTTC
>.|TRBJ2-7|.|TRBV4-3
CASRSTLGQPLDEQYF
TGCGCCAGTCGCTCGACCCTGGGGCAACCACTCGACGAGCAGTACTTC
>.|TRBJ2-7|.|TRBV5-1
CASTPSSAGFTYEQYF
TGCGCCAGCACCCCATCAAGCGCAGGTTTTACCTACGAGCAGTACTTC
>.|TRBJ2-1|few|TRBV28
CASSLGDEQFF
TGTGCCAGCAGTTTAGGGGATGAGCAGTTCTTC
>.|TRBJ1-2|.|TRBV18
CASSAGAGTVYGYTF
TGTGCCAGCTCCGCTGGGGCCGGGACGGTCTATGGCTACACCTTC
>TRBD2|TRBJ2-5|.|TRBV9
CASSPRLAGGETQYF
TGTGCCAGCAGCCCTCGACTAGCGGGGGGGGAGACCCAGTACTTC
>.|TRBJ1-1|.|TRBV15
CATSRDVRGNTEAFF
TGTGCCACCAGCAGAGATGTCAGAGGGAACACTGAAGCTTTCTTT
>.|TRBJ1-4|.|TRBV14
CASSQDINEKLFF
TGTGCCAGCAGCCAAGATATAAATGAAAAACTGTTTTTT
>.|TRBJ2-5|.|TRBV7-9
CASSHGQETQYF
TGTGCCAGCAGCCATGGCCAAGAGACCCAGTACTTC
>TRBD1|TRBJ2-5|.|TRBV6-1
CASSVYPGQGRETQYF
TGTGCCAGCAGTGTATACCCCGGACAGGGGCGGGAGACCCAGTACTTC
>TRBD1|TRBJ2-7|.|TRBV19
CASRHSGTGDEQYF
TGTGCCAGTAGACATTCCGGGACAGGGGACGAGCAGTACTTC
>TRBD1|TRBJ1-2|.|TRBV7-3
CASSLDRGPPYLYGYTF
TGTGCCAGCAGCTTAGACAGGGGGCCTCCTTACTTATATGGCTACACCTTC
>TRBD1|TRBJ2-7|.|TRBV30
CAWNRKDRAYEQYF
TGTGCCTGGAATAGAAAGGACAGGGCCTACGAGCAGTACTTC
>.|TRBJ2-5|few|TRBV5-1
CASSLSWGKETQYF
TGCGCCAGCAGCTTGTCATGGGGGAAAGAGACCCAGTACTTC
>.|TRBJ1-1|.|TRBV2
CASVANTEAFF
TGTGCCAGCGTCGCGAACACTGAAGCTTTCTTT
>.|TRBJ1-4|.|TRBV5-1
CASSLVRGGMKKLFF
TGCGCCAGCAGCTTGGTACGAGGGGGTATGAAAAAACTGTTTTTT
>TRBD1|TRBJ2-7|once|TRBV19
CASSAETGVLTYEQYF
TGTGCCAGTAGTGCGGAGACAGGGGTCCTAACCTACGAGCAGTACTTC
>TRBD1|TRBJ2-7|.|TRBV2
CARKTGYEQYF
TGTGCCAGAAAGACAGGGTACGAGCAGTACTTC
>.|TRBJ2-7|.|TRBV6-5
CASSYQGLGEQYF
TGTGCCAGCAGTTATCAGGGGCTGGGCGAGCAGTACTTC
>.|TRBJ1-1|few|TRBV6-1
CASRGREGNTEAFF
TGTGCCAGCAGGGGCAGGGAAGGGAACACTGAAGCTTTCTTT
>.|TRBJ2-3|few|TRBV4-3
CASSQDRAGDTDTQYF
TGCGCCAGCAGCCAAGATAGGGCAGGGGACACAGATACGCAGTATTTT
>TRBD1|TRBJ1-6|.|TRBV5-6
CASSLAGQAHNSPLHF
TGTGCCAGCAGCTTGGCCGGACAGGCCCATAATTCACCCCTCCACTTT
>.|TRBJ1-2|.|TRBV30
CAWSSSGGDNYGYTF
TGTGCCTGGAGTTCCAGTGGAGGGGATAACTATGGCTACACCTTC
>.|TRBJ2-7|.|TRBV10-1
CASSGGSYEQYF
TGCGCCAGCAGTGGAGGCAGCTACGAGCAGTACTTC
>.|TRBJ2-1|.|TRBV5-6
CASSLAGQRYNEQFF
TGTGCCAGCAGCTTGGCTGGGCAACGGTACAATGAGCAGTTCTTC
>.|TRBJ2-2|.|TRBV9
CASTPRGTGELFF
TGTGCCAGCACCCCCCGCGGGACCGGGGAGCTGTTTTTT
>.|TRBJ2-7|.|TRBV6-5
CASSTGPQGYEQYF
TGTGCCAGCAGCACCGGGCCTCAGGGCTACGAGCAGTACTTC
>.|TRBJ1-2|.|TRBV5-4
CASSSPAGGDYGYTF
TGTGCCAGCAGCAGCCCCGCGGGGGGCGACTATGGCTACACCTTC
>.|TRBJ2-3|few|TRBV5-6
CASSPGFTDTQYF
TGTGCCAGCAGCCCAGGGTTCACAGATACGCAGTATTTT
>.|TRBJ2-1|.|TRBV9
CASSVEGTIRGEQFF
TGTGCCAGCAGCGTAGAGGGGACAATCAGGGGTGAGCAGTTCTTC
>.|TRBJ2-7|.|TRBV19
CASSISSRSYEQYF
TGTGCCAGTAGTATCTCTAGTCGCTCCTACGAGCAGTACTTC
>TRBD2|TRBJ2-1|.|TRBV4-3
CASSQDTGLEVEQFF
TGCGCCAGCAGCCAAGATACGGGACTAGAGGTTGAGCAGTTCTTC
>TRBD1|TRBJ2-7|.|TRBV9
CASSPRTGFYEQYF
TGTGCCAGCAGCCCGAGGACAGGGTTCTACGAGCAGTACTTC
>.|TRBJ2-7|.|TRBV28
CASTLRELSYEQYF
TGTGCCAGCACTTTAAGGGAGTTATCCTACGAGCAGTACTTC
>TRBD1|TRBJ2-5|once|TRBV11-2
CASSLARGQGETQYF
TGTGCCAGCAGCTTAGCCAGGGGGCAGGGGGAGACCCAGTACTTC
>TRBD1|TRBJ2-7|.|TRBV2
CASSEKHGTGYEQYF
TGTGCCAGCAGTGAAAAACATGGGACAGGCTACGAGCAGTACTTC
>TRBD1|TRBJ2-5|few|TRBV5-4
CASSSTGGIRETQYF
TGTGCCAGCAGCTCGACAGGGGGGATAAGGGAGACCCAGTACTTC
>TRBD2|TRBJ2-7|.|TRBV7-8
CASSLPVGGGIHEQYF
TGTGCCAGCAGCCTACCCGTTGGGGGGGGGATACACGAGCAGTACTTC
>.|TRBJ1-4|few|TRBV15
CATSRVGSTNEKLFF
TGTGCCACCAGCAGAGTGGGGTCAACTAATGAAAAACTGTTTTTT
>TRBD1|TRBJ2-7|.|TRBV28
CASHGTGRIEQYF
TGTGCCAGCCACGGGACAGGGCGAATCGAGCAGTACTTC
>.|TRBJ1-5|.|TRBV6-1
CASSEGWKNSNQPQHF
TGTGCCAGCAGTGAAGGGTGGAAAAATAGCAATCAGCCCCAGCATTTT
>.|TRBJ2-5|.|TRBV9
CASSGFGGGPGETQYF
TGTGCCAGCAGCGGCTTTGGTGGGGGCCCCGGGGAGACCCAGTACTTC
>TRBD1|TRBJ2-7|once|TRBV5-5
CASSLGTGVYEQYF
TGTGCCAGCAGCTTGGGGACAGGGGTCTACGAGCAGTACTTC
>.|TRBJ2-7|.|TRBV27
CASSLKGLYEQYF
TGTGCCAGCAGTTTAAAGGGGCTTTACGAGCAGTACTTC
>TRBD1|TRBJ1-3|.|TRBV28
CASSDGGGTGNTIYF
TGTGCCAGCAGTGATGGAGGGGGCACTGGAAACACCATATATTTT
>.|TRBJ1-1|.|TRBV7-3
CASSPSGGRTEAFF
TGTGCCAGCAGCCCGAGTGGGGGTAGGACTGAAGCTTTCTTT
>.|TRBJ1-2|.|TRBV6-5
CASSYITDGGYGYTF
TGTGCCAGCAGTTACATCACCGACGGAGGGTATGGCTACACCTTC
>TRBD1|TRBJ2-7|.|TRBV29-1
CSVLKLTGEVPPSYEQYF
TGCAGCGTGCTCAAACTTACAGGGGAAGTCCCTCCCTCCTACGAGCAGTACTTC